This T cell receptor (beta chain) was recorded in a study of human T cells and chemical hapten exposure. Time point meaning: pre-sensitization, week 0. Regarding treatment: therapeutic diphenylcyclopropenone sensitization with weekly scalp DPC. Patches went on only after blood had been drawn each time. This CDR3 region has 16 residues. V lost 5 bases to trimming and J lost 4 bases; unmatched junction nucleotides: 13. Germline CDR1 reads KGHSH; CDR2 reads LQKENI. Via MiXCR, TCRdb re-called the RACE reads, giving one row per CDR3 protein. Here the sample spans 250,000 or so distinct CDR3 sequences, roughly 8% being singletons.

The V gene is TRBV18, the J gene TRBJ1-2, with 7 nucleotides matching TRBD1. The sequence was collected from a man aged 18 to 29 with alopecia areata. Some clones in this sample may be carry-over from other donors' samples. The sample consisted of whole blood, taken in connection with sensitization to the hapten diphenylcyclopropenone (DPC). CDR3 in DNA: TGTGCCAGCTCAGGAGGGACAGCCTTCCTACCCTATGGCTACACCTTC. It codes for CASSGGTAFLPYGYTF.